This T cell receptor (beta chain) was recorded in a study of shared clonotypes between healthy human individuals. Whole-study context: The donors, a couple of women and three men, were aged 18 to 49. Per donor, three plates held CD4 naive cells, three held CD4 memory, two held CD8 naive and one held CD8 memory.

Sequenced by immunoSEQ multiplex PCR; TCRdb stores in-frame clones only, minus some. The profile covers millions of clones, with 85% to 95% appearing a single time and under 0.45% taken by the ten largest. The sequenced sample consisted of naive CD4+ T cells from PBMCs. Subset indicated: CD45RA+ positively selected. This TCR was sampled from a man between 18 and 29 years old in good health. Some clones in this sample may be carry-over from other donors' samples.

The CDR3 nucleotides read TGTGCCAGCAGCTCTCTCAGGGGGGTCGGTGATGGCTACACCTTC. It yields the protein CASSSLRGVGDGYTF. The chain employs TRBV12-1 and TRBJ1-2; the D call of TRBD1 is as the table states it, not checked on the DNA. TRBV12-1 is designated a pseudogene. The CDR3 sequence is 15 residues long.